Each of the 2 T cell receptor beta chains below was sequenced from the same sample in a study of beta chain features in type 1 diabetes. Sequenced material consisted of expressed TCRB transcripts (all of the isolated RNA was reverse transcribed). Profiled with immunoSEQ multiplex PCR; TCRdb holds only in-frame clones, not every one. The sample records about 250,000 clones, roughly 13% being singletons. The sequencing sample was made of naive CD4+ T cells from blood. Source of these receptors: a woman aged 35 to 49 in good health.

V is TRBV27 and J is TRBJ1-1, with D perhaps matching TRBD1 (6 bases). CDR3 length: 14 residues. CDR1 is MNHEY, CDR2 SMNVEV, per germline (reference sequence). Trimming removed 6 bases from V and 5 bases from J, with 16 bases in between. This CDR3 reads CASSRDQGNTEAFF. CDR3 in DNA: TGTGCCAGCAGCCGTGACCAGGGGAATACTGAAGCTTTCTTT.

This clone was seen a handful of times. The chain combines TRBV6-5 with TRBJ1-2; TRBD1 matches at 8 bases. The length of the CDR3 is 16 residues. After removal of 0 bases from V and 5 bases from J, the junction contained 8 bases not matched to a gene. Germline V CDR1 and CDR2: MNHEY, SVGAGI. The CDR3 coding sequence is TGTGCCAGCAGTTACTCGACCAGGGGGCCTGGATATGGCTACACCTTC. Translated: CASSYSTRGPGYGYTF.